This is a list of T cell receptor beta chains from one sample in a study of T cell responses to AZD1222 COVID-19 vaccine. Assay used: immunoSEQ multiplex PCR; TCRdb lists only in-frame clones, some missing. The sample totals about 140,000 clones. Sequencing was done on a sample of peripheral blood. The receptors derive from an adult in good health. The CDR3 runs from the conserved cysteine through the conserved F or W. A D gene is named only where the DNA matches it firmly.

J gene: TRBJ1-1; V gene: TRBV28; D gene: -; CDR3 DNA: TGTGCCAGCAGTTTTGGAGGGGGGGGAACTGAAGCTTTCTTT; CDR3 protein: CASSFGGGGTEAFF
J gene: TRBJ1-4; V gene: TRBV28; D gene: TRBD1; CDR3 DNA: TGTGCCAGCATGGTGGGACAGGGGATCCCCCCAACTGAAAAACTGTTTTTT; CDR3 protein: CASMVGQGIPPTEKLFF
J gene: TRBJ2-3; V gene: TRBV4-2; D gene: TRBD2; CDR3 DNA: TGTGCCAGCAGCCAAGATTCGCGGGGGGCGCAGTATTTT; CDR3 protein: CASSQDSRGAQYF
J gene: TRBJ1-1; V gene: TRBV24-1; D gene: TRBD1; CDR3 DNA: TGTGCCACCCGAAATGCCCCGACAGGGGATAACACTGAAGCTTTCTTT; CDR3 protein: CATRNAPTGDNTEAFF
J gene: TRBJ1-3; V gene: TRBV5-1; D gene: -; CDR3 DNA: TGCGCCAGCAGCCGCCTGGACGGAGCTGGAAACACCATATATTTT; CDR3 protein: CASSRLDGAGNTIYF
J gene: TRBJ2-1; V gene: TRBV18; D gene: -; CDR3 DNA: TGTGCCAGCTCACCAATCGGGGCGAGTGACTACAATGAGCAGTTCTTC; CDR3 protein: CASSPIGASDYNEQFF
J gene: TRBJ1-2; V gene: TRBV6-5; D gene: -; CDR3 DNA: TGTGCCAGCAGCCCCCCCGGGACGGAGAACTATGGCTACACCTTC; CDR3 protein: CASSPPGTENYGYTF
J gene: TRBJ1-6; V gene: TRBV10-3; D gene: -; CDR3 DNA: TGTGCCATCAGTGAGTCTTTCGGTTCACCCCTCCACTTT; CDR3 protein: CAISESFGSPLHF
J gene: TRBJ1-2; V gene: TRBV28; D gene: TRBD1; CDR3 DNA: TGTGCCAGCAGTTTATCGGGGACAGGGGGCGGCTACACCTTC; CDR3 protein: CASSLSGTGGGYTF
J gene: TRBJ2-5; V gene: TRBV5-5; D gene: TRBD1; CDR3 DNA: TGTGCCAGCAGCCCCGGGACAGGGCGAGAAGAGACCCAGTACTTC; CDR3 protein: CASSPGTGREETQYF
J gene: TRBJ1-6; V gene: TRBV6-5; D gene: -; CDR3 DNA: TGTGCCAGCAGTCGAAATACAGGGCTAGTGGTCCCCCTCCACTTT; CDR3 protein: CASSRNTGLVVPLHF
J gene: TRBJ2-3; V gene: TRBV3-1/TRBV3-2; D gene: TRBD2; CDR3 DNA: TGTGCCAGCAACCCAGGGACTAGCGGGGGCCGGGGCACAGATACGCAGTATTTT; CDR3 protein: CASNPGTSGGRGTDTQYF
J gene: TRBJ1-3; V gene: TRBV9; D gene: -; CDR3 DNA: TGTGCCAGCAGCGTATCCGGAACCTCTGGAAACACCATATATTTT; CDR3 protein: CASSVSGTSGNTIYF
J gene: TRBJ1-3; V gene: TRBV6-5; D gene: -; CDR3 DNA: TGTGCCAGCAGACGGGACTGGAGCTCTGGAAACACCATATATTTT; CDR3 protein: CASRRDWSSGNTIYF
J gene: TRBJ2-2; V gene: TRBV5-1; D gene: -; CDR3 DNA: TGCGCCAGCAGCTTGATCTTGGGCGGCGGGGAGCTGTTTTTT; CDR3 protein: CASSLILGGGELFF
J gene: TRBJ2-7; V gene: TRBV12-5; D gene: -; CDR3 DNA: TGTGCTAGTGGTTTGTCAGGCAGTTTGGGCGAGCAGTACTTC; CDR3 protein: CASGLSGSLGEQYF
J gene: TRBJ2-2; V gene: TRBV19; D gene: -; CDR3 DNA: TGTGCCAGTAGTAGGGCAGATCTTTACACCGGGGAGCTGTTTTTT; CDR3 protein: CASSRADLYTGELFF
J gene: TRBJ1-5; V gene: TRBV12-3/TRBV12-4; D gene: -; CDR3 DNA: TGTGCCAGCAGTGACAGCTCCAATCAGCCCCAGCATTTT; CDR3 protein: CASSDSSNQPQHF
J gene: TRBJ2-7; V gene: TRBV30; D gene: TRBD1; CDR3 DNA: TGTGCCTGGAGTGCAGGGGGCTACGAGCAGTACTTC; CDR3 protein: CAWSAGGYEQYF
J gene: TRBJ2-6; V gene: TRBV5-1; D gene: -; CDR3 DNA: TGCGCCAGCAGCTCGGGGAACAGGGCCGCTGGGGCCAACGTCCTGACTTTC; CDR3 protein: CASSSGNRAAGANVLTF
J gene: TRBJ1-1; V gene: TRBV2; D gene: -; CDR3 DNA: TGTGCCAGCAGGCAGGGTAGTGAAGCTTTCTTT; CDR3 protein: CASRQGSEAFF
J gene: TRBJ2-7; V gene: TRBV7-2; D gene: -; CDR3 DNA: TGTGCCAGCAGCTTAGCAGGGGACCCAGCCTACGAGCAGTACTTC; CDR3 protein: CASSLAGDPAYEQYF
J gene: TRBJ2-2; V gene: TRBV6-5; D gene: TRBD1; CDR3 DNA: TGTGCCAGCAGTTACCGGGACAGGGGTCAGGGGGAGCTGTTTTTT; CDR3 protein: CASSYRDRGQGELFF
J gene: TRBJ2-7; V gene: TRBV27; D gene: TRBD1; CDR3 DNA: TGTGCCAGCAAGGGACAGTCTCCCCCCTACGAGCAGTACTTC; CDR3 protein: CASKGQSPPYEQYF
J gene: TRBJ2-3; V gene: TRBV10-3; D gene: TRBD2; CDR3 DNA: TGTGCCATCAGTGAGCCGACTAGCGTCTCAACGGTGGATAGGGCAGATACGCAGTATTTT; CDR3 protein: CAISEPTSVSTVDRADTQYF
J gene: TRBJ2-5; V gene: TRBV4-1; D gene: TRBD1; CDR3 DNA: TGCGCCAGCAGCAGCAGACAGGGGATGATTGGGGAGACCCAGTACTTC; CDR3 protein: CASSSRQGMIGETQYF
J gene: TRBJ2-7; V gene: TRBV20-1; D gene: -; CDR3 DNA: TGCAGTGCTAGTACCCGAGCGGGCCGCTCCTACGAGCAGTACTTC; CDR3 protein: CSASTRAGRSYEQYF
J gene: TRBJ2-7; V gene: TRBV3-1/TRBV3-2; D gene: -; CDR3 DNA: TGTGCCAGCAGCCAAGAGTTGAGGACACCGAAGTACTTC; CDR3 protein: CASSQELRTPKYF
J gene: TRBJ1-6; V gene: TRBV19; D gene: TRBD1; CDR3 DNA: TGTGCCAGCTGCACAGGGGGCAATTCACCCCTCCACTTT; CDR3 protein: CASCTGGNSPLHF
J gene: TRBJ2-3; V gene: TRBV9; D gene: TRBD2; CDR3 DNA: TGTGCCAGCAGCGTTTCGGCGGGGGGAACAGATACGCAGTATTTT; CDR3 protein: CASSVSAGGTDTQYF
J gene: TRBJ2-2; V gene: TRBV7-3; D gene: -; CDR3 DNA: TGTGCCAGCAGCTTAAACCCTGGGGGGGGCAGCCCCGGGGAGCTGTTTTTT; CDR3 protein: CASSLNPGGGSPGELFF
J gene: TRBJ1-1; V gene: TRBV4-2; D gene: -; CDR3 DNA: TGTGCCAGCAGCCAAGAACGGGGGCCTGAAGCTTTCTTT; CDR3 protein: CASSQERGPEAFF
J gene: TRBJ1-4; V gene: TRBV4-1; D gene: -; CDR3 DNA: TGCGCCAGCAGCCAAGATTCAGGAGGGAATGAAAAACTGTTTTTT; CDR3 protein: CASSQDSGGNEKLFF
J gene: TRBJ2-2; V gene: TRBV3-1/TRBV3-2; D gene: TRBD1; CDR3 DNA: TGTGCCAGCAGCCAATGGGGGACAGGGGGCACCGGGGAGCTGTTTTTT; CDR3 protein: CASSQWGTGGTGELFF
J gene: TRBJ1-6; V gene: TRBV30; D gene: -; CDR3 DNA: TGTGCCTGGAGCGGGGGCAGTAATTCACCCCTCCACTTT; CDR3 protein: CAWSGGSNSPLHF
J gene: TRBJ2-1; V gene: TRBV30; D gene: TRBD2; CDR3 DNA: TGTGCCTGGAGGGGAGCGGGGGCGACAAACAATGAGCAGTTCTTC; CDR3 protein: CAWRGAGATNNEQFF
J gene: TRBJ1-2; V gene: TRBV5-8; D gene: -; CDR3 DNA: TGTGCCAGCAGCACCCCGTGGGGGGCGCAAATAAATGGCTACACCTTC; CDR3 protein: CASSTPWGAQINGYTF
J gene: TRBJ1-1; V gene: TRBV14; D gene: TRBD1; CDR3 DNA: TGTGCCAGCAGCCAAGCGACAGGGGGCGCGAGGACTGAAGCTTTCTTT; CDR3 protein: CASSQATGGARTEAFF
J gene: TRBJ1-5; V gene: TRBV19; D gene: -; CDR3 DNA: TGTGCCAGTTTAGGGCCGGGAGAGGGGGCCCAGCATTTT; CDR3 protein: CASLGPGEGAQHF
J gene: TRBJ1-1; V gene: TRBV7-7; D gene: -; CDR3 DNA: TGTGCCAGCAGCTTAGTAGGTAGGAACAGAGAACCCTTGAACACTGAAGCTTTCTTT; CDR3 protein: CASSLVGRNREPLNTEAFF
J gene: TRBJ1-6; V gene: TRBV6-5; D gene: -; CDR3 DNA: TGTGCCAGCAGGTCACCCTATATTGGAAATTCACCCCTCCACTTT; CDR3 protein: CASRSPYIGNSPLHF
J gene: TRBJ1-3; V gene: TRBV2; D gene: -; CDR3 DNA: TGTGCCAGCAGTGAAGCTTTGGGGCCCCAAGGGAACACCATATATTTT; CDR3 protein: CASSEALGPQGNTIYF
J gene: TRBJ2-1; V gene: TRBV5-1; D gene: TRBD2; CDR3 DNA: TGCGCCAGCAGCTCAGCTCCGCGGGGGGACTACAATGAGCAGTTCTTC; CDR3 protein: CASSSAPRGDYNEQFF
J gene: TRBJ1-5; V gene: TRBV4-1; D gene: -; CDR3 DNA: TGCGCCAGCAGCCAAGGACAGCATTTTGAGCCCCAGCATTTT; CDR3 protein: CASSQGQHFEPQHF
J gene: TRBJ2-5; V gene: TRBV5-6; D gene: TRBD2; CDR3 DNA: TGTGCCAGCAGCTTGGAGTTGGTGGGGACTAGCGGAGAGACCCAGTACTTC; CDR3 protein: CASSLELVGTSGETQYF